Presented here are 15 T cell receptor beta chains from one specimen sequenced in a study of blood T cells in healthy people across ages. The use of a sample-barcoded 5' primer and a J-beta primer mix characterized a second PCR of roughly 6 to 11 cycles. In TCRdb, the 5' RACE reads were re-called with MiXCR into one record per CDR3 protein. The table records hundreds of thousands of distinct CDR3 sequences, more than 45% of them present only once. Specimen: blood. These receptors came from a woman of 80 years or more in good health.

V and J are TRBV5-1 and TRBJ1-4, with 7 bases lining up with TRBD1. V lost 2 bases to trimming and J lost 2 bases; unmatched junction nucleotides: 3. There are 15 residues in the CDR3. The V gene's germline CDR1 is SGHRS and CDR2 YFSETQ. The CDR3 bases are TGCGCCAGCAGCTTACAGGGGACCACTAATGAAAAACTGTTTTTT. It translates to CASSLQGTTNEKLFF. Drawing the rest from reference TRBV5-1 and TRBJ1-4, the complete variable domain is KAGVTQTPRYLIKTRGQQVTLSCSPISGHRSVSWYQQTPGQGLQFLFEYFSETQRNKGNFPGRFSGRQFSNSRSEMNVSTLELGDSALYLCASSLQGTTNEKLFFGSGTQLSVL.

The chain carries TRBV5-1 and TRBJ2-3; 9 positions match TRBD2. V gave up 7 bases and J gave up 3 bases; unmatched junction bases: 6. Germline V gene sequence: CDR1 SGHRS, CDR2 YFSETQ. This CDR3 has 14 amino acids. This chain's CDR3 is CASAPGLATDTQYF. CDR3 bases: TGCGCCAGCGCACCGGGACTAGCAACAGATACGCAGTATTTT.

This clonotype was counted between two and nine times. J is TRBJ2-1 and V is TRBV10-3; TRBD2 might be the D (7 bases). The CDR3 is 16 amino acids. Germline CDR1 is ENHRY and CDR2 is SYGVKD. With 4 bases removed from V and 7 bases from J, the gap between germline ends came to 20 bases. CDR3 residues: CAISAPRGATTNEQFF. Here the CDR3 DNA reads TGTGCCATCAGTGCCCCCCGGGGGGCCACGACGAATGAGCAGTTCTTC.

Notes on this clonotype: A much larger clone differs by one base, so this may be a read error. The chain combines TRBV20-1 with TRBJ2-3; a possible D gene is TRBD2 (5 bases). Germline CDR1 and CDR2: DFQATT and SNEGSKA (reference sequence). The CDR3 sequence is 13 residues long. V was clipped by 7 bases and J by 11 bases, with 22 bases between them. The CDR3 here is CSVSPTSLRGQYF. The DNA of the CDR3 is TGCAGTGTCAGCCCTACTAGTTTGCGCGGGCAGTATTTT.

This clonotype was seen just once. The gene calls are TRBV6-5 and TRBJ1-4, with TRBD1 matching over 7 bases. The junction had 9 bases not matched to a gene; V was cut back by 6 bases and J by 2 bases. There are 16 residues in the CDR3. From germline, CDR1 is MNHEY and CDR2 SVGAGI. CDR3 sequence reads: CASRAGGGVTNEKLFF. The CDR3 DNA reads as TGTGCCAGCAGGGCAGGGGGGGGTGTGACTAATGAAAAACTGTTTTTT.

The chain joins TRBV6-6 to TRBJ1-2; D is unclear. Germline lookup yields CDR1 MNHNY and CDR2 SVGAGI (reference sequence). This CDR3 is 15 amino acids long. V lost 0 bases, J lost 0 bases, and 8 bases lay in between. For the CDR3, the DNA is TGTGCCAGCAGTTACTCGTTGATAGCTAACTATGGCTACACCTTC. This translates into CASSYSLIANYGYTF.

A remark on this clonotype: A clone one base away is much larger, so this may be a read error. The rearrangement links TRBV27 to TRBJ2-3; 10 bases map to TRBD2. Germline V gene data show CDR1 as MNHEY and CDR2 as SMNVEV (reference sequence). The CDR3 spans 15 residues. The CDR3 DNA sequence: TGTGCCAGCAGTTATCTAGCGGGAGCCACAGGTACGCAGTATTTT. This sequence encodes CASSYLAGATGTQYF.

This clonotype turned up a few times. The chain has TRBV27 and TRBJ2-5; 9 bases are a match to TRBD2. From germline, CDR1 is MNHEY and CDR2 SMNVEV (reference sequence). The CDR3 runs to 17 residues. Trimming at V came to 3 bases and at J to 1 base, leaving 9 bases not matched to a gene. CDR3 in amino acids: CASSFSYLAGSQETQYF. CDR3 sequence (DNA): TGTGCCAGCAGTTTTTCTTATCTAGCGGGAAGCCAAGAGACCCAGTACTTC.

This rearrangement joins TRBV27 to TRBJ1-5; tentatively, D is TRBD1 (6 bases). The CDR3 totals 15 residues. V was trimmed by 2 bases and J by 6 bases, leaving 14 bases between them. CDR1 and CDR2 from the germline V gene are MNHEY and SMNVEV (reference sequence). The DNA for the CDR3 is TGTGCCAGCAGTTTACAACAGGGTTGGGGTCAGCCCCAGCATTTT. This gives the protein CASSLQQGWGQPQHF.

This clonotype was seen at least ten times. The chain carries TRBV12-3 or TRBV12-4 and TRBJ1-5, with 8 bases identical to TRBD1. The CDR3 runs to 15 residues. Losses at the gene ends were 5 bases for V and 5 bases for J; bases not matched to a gene: 8. The DNA of the CDR3 is TGTGCCAGCAGTCGTGACAGGGGCCCCTATCAGCCCCAGCATTTT. Protein product: CASSRDRGPYQPQHF.

The V gene is TRBV6-4, the J gene TRBJ2-2; tentative D call: TRBD1 (5 bases). CDR3 length equals 12 residues. Per the germline V gene, CDR1 is MRHNA and CDR2 is SNTAGT. Trimming shortened V by 5 bases and J by 9 bases, and 10 bases separated the two germline ends. The CDR3 sequence is CASSLDSRELFF. The CDR3 DNA sequence: TGTGCCAGCAGTTTAGACAGCCGGGAGCTGTTTTTT.

The J gene is TRBJ1-1, the V gene TRBV20-1, with D unclear. This CDR3 has 12 residues. Germline CDR1 DFQATT, CDR2 SNEGSKA (reference sequence). The V gene lost 5 bases and the J gene lost 1 base, with 8 bases spanning the gap. DNA for the CDR3: TGCAGTGCTGAGGGCAGGAACACTGAAGCTTTCTTT. It translates to CSAEGRNTEAFF.

This clonotype was observed once. The conserved phenylalanine or tryptophan normally closing the CDR3 is absent here, so this likely arose from a read error. The chain couples TRBV12-3 or TRBV12-4 to TRBJ2-3; D gene uncertain. CDR3 length: 11 residues. CDR3 amino acids: CASSETDMQYS. CDR3 sequence (DNA): TGTGCCAGCAGTGAAACAGATATGCAGTATTCT.

V usage is TRBV7-6 and J usage is TRBJ2-5, with 9 bases lining up with TRBD1. Germline loops: CDR1 SGHVS, CDR2 FNYEAQ. With V trimmed by 1 base and J by 2 bases, 8 bases remained unmatched. The CDR3 loop spans 17 amino acids. Here the CDR3 DNA reads TGTGCCAGCAGCTTAGTAGGGACAGGGAGTTTTCAAGAGACCCAGTACTTC. Translating it yields CASSLVGTGSFQETQYF. The whole variable domain, filled in from reference TRBV7-6 and TRBJ2-5, reads GAGVSQSPRYKVTKRGQDVALRCDPISGHVSLYWYRQALGQGPEFLTYFNYEAQQDKSGLPNDRFSAERPEGSISTLTIQRTEQRDSAMYRCASSLVGTGSFQETQYFGPGTRLLVL.

This clonotype was picked up many times. The chain uses TRBV9 and TRBJ2-5; 13 nucleotides agree with TRBD2. The V and J ends lost 3 bases and 0 bases, in that order; junction bases with no gene match: 5. In germline, CDR1 is SGDLS, CDR2 YYNGEE. The CDR3 has 17 amino acids. CDR3 sequence: CASSAGTSGAYQETQYF. CDR3 bases: TGTGCCAGCAGCGCCGGGACTAGCGGGGCGTACCAAGAGACCCAGTACTTC. The whole variable domain, remainder taken from reference TRBV9 and TRBJ2-5, is DSGVTQTPKHLITATGQRVTLRCSPRSGDLSVYWYQQSLDQGLQFLIQYYNGEERAKGNILERFSAQQFPDLHSELNLSSLELGDSALYFCASSAGTSGAYQETQYFGPGTRLLVL.